The 25 T cell receptor beta chains below come from one sample, sequenced in a study of spatial heterogeneity in lung cancer. TCRdb reprocessed the 5' RACE reads via MiXCR and lists one record per CDR3 protein. In the table there are about 82,000 distinct CDR3 sequences, 10% to 15% of which are singletons. The time point is: sample taken at primary tumor resection. Researchers sequenced whole RNA taken from tumor, nontumor lung or frozen PBMC without sorting. The sequencing here drew on PBMCs, taken at surgery. These receptors all come from a male donor with early-stage non-small cell lung cancer.

This clonotype was counted only a few times. This chain joins TRBV11-1 and TRBJ2-2; D call uncertain. Trimming took 2 bases from V and 4 from J, leaving 11 bases between them. Germline CDR1 and CDR2: SGHAT and FQDESV (reference sequence). The CDR3 totals 15 residues. The CDR3 region has the DNA TGTGCCAGCAGCTTAATCGATACCATCACCGGGGAGCTGTTTTTT. Protein sequence: CASSLIDTITGELFF. Full variable domain (missing parts from reference TRBV11-1 and TRBJ2-2): EAEVAQSPRYKITEKSQAVAFWCDPISGHATLYWYRQILGQGPELLVQFQDESVVDDSQLPKDRFSAERLKGVDSTLKIQPAELGDSAMYLCASSLIDTITGELFFGEGSRLTVL.

This clonotype has more than one count but fewer than ten. The gene calls are TRBV2 and TRBJ2-2; tentative D call: TRBD2 (5 bases). V lost 7 bases, J lost 7 bases, and 16 bases lay in between. The CDR3 has 14 residues. From germline, CDR1 is SNHLY and CDR2 FYNNEI. CDR3 in amino acids: CASTLDEGSGELFF. The CDR3 bases are TGTGCCAGCACTCTGGATGAGGGAAGCGGGGAGCTGTTTTTT.

This sequence joins TRBV19 and TRBJ1-5, with D unclear. The germline V and J ends were trimmed by 8 bases and 2 bases, with 10 bases remaining between them. This CDR3 comprises 13 residues. Germline V lookup: CDR1 LNHDA, CDR2 SQIVND (reference sequence). Here the CDR3 DNA reads TGTGCCAGTGCTTCCACTCGCAATCAGCCCCAGCATTTT. Translating it yields CASASTRNQPQHF.

This clonotype rates as large. The V and J genes are TRBV20-1 and TRBJ2-1; D uncertain. The V gene lost 3 bases and the J gene lost 7 bases, with 10 bases spanning the gap. Per germline, CDR1 DFQATT and CDR2 SNEGSKA (reference sequence). The CDR3 runs 12 residues. In DNA, the CDR3 is TGCAGTGCTAGTGACAAAGAGAATGAGCAGTTCTTC. Translation gives CSASDKENEQFF.

The sample holds a few counts of this clonotype. The chain uses TRBV3-1 and TRBJ2-3; D uncertain. The CDR3 consists of 14 residues. Germline V gene lookup returns CDR1 LGHDT and CDR2 YNNKEL (reference sequence). V lost 1 base to trimming and J lost 4 bases, with 9 bases between them. Written as DNA, the CDR3 is TGTGCCAGCAGCCAAGGCGGTCGGGCAGATACGCAGTATTTT. This encodes CASSQGGRADTQYF.

The chain joins TRBV6-1 to TRBJ2-2; 8 bases are shared with TRBD1. The CDR3 covers 15 residues. Germline-derived CDR1 and CDR2 are MNHNS and SASEGT. The trim removed 8 bases at V and 0 bases at J, leaving 5 bases unmatched. CDR3 protein: CASGLQGANTGELFF. The CDR3 DNA follows: TGTGCCAGCGGACTACAGGGGGCGAACACCGGGGAGCTGTTTTTT.

This clonotype was seen a few times. The chain couples TRBV5-1 to TRBJ2-2; D tentatively fits TRBD1 or TRBD2 (5 bases each). This CDR3 region has 17 residues. The V gene lost 0 bases and the J gene lost 4 bases, with 16 bases spanning the gap. CDR1 and CDR2 from the germline V gene are SGHRS and YFSETQ. The CDR3 DNA is TGCGCCAGCAGCTTGGCCGTTATCGGGACGGGCACCGGGGAGCTGTTTTTT. Translating it yields CASSLAVIGTGTGELFF.

This clonotype was seen many times. V gene TRBV5-6 combines with J gene TRBJ1-2; TRBD1 is a possible D gene (5 bases). The ends were cut back, 2 bases at V and 4 bases at J, with 18 bases in the middle. CDR3 length: 16 residues. Germline assignment: CDR1 SGHDT and CDR2 YYEEEE. The CDR3 DNA sequence: TGTGCCAGCAGCTTACTGGGGCAGGGCGTCGTCTATGGCTACACCTTC. Its protein product is CASSLLGQGVVYGYTF.

V and J are TRBV5-6 and TRBJ2-3; D is unresolved. The V end lost 5 bases, the J end lost 0 bases, and 10 bases lay between the germline ends. Germline V CDR1 and CDR2: SGHDT, YYEEEE. The CDR3 runs 14 residues. CDR3 protein: CASSLLGSTDTQYF. Written as DNA, the CDR3 is TGTGCCAGCAGTCTCTTAGGCAGCACAGATACGCAGTATTTT.

The J gene is TRBJ2-1, the V gene TRBV19; tentatively, D is TRBD2 (6 bases). The germline CDR1 and CDR2 sequences are LNHDA and SQIVND (reference sequence). Trimming left V 10 bases short and J 0 bases short, with 16 bases between. This CDR3 has 15 amino acids. The DNA of the CDR3 is TGTGCCACCCGGGGGTTGGGGGGCTCCTACAATGAGCAGTTCTTC. Protein: CATRGLGGSYNEQFF.

This clonotype was counted at least ten times. The chain carries TRBV12-3 or TRBV12-4 and TRBJ1-6; D not certain. CDR3 length: 13 amino acids. V was trimmed by 5 bases and J by 10 bases, leaving 12 bases between them. The CDR3 DNA follows: TGTGCCAGCAGTCTCCTCGTGGGATCACCCCTCCACTTT. It codes for CASSLLVGSPLHF.

CDR3 sequence: CASRETGHGTEAFF. The CDR3, as DNA: TGTGCCAGCAGAGAGACAGGGCACGGCACTGAAGCTTTCTTT. The chain couples TRBV6-2 or TRBV6-3 to TRBJ1-1; 7 nucleotides line up with TRBD1. Germline V gene data show CDR1 as MNHEY and CDR2 as SVGEGT. J lost 4 bases, V lost 6 bases, and 8 bases had no gene match. The CDR3 has 14 residues.

The chain joins TRBV2 to TRBJ1-2; maybe TRBD1 (6 bases). The CDR3 spans 15 residues. The V end lost 10 bases, the J end lost 0 bases, and 18 bases lay between the germline ends. Germline loops: CDR1 SNHLY, CDR2 FYNNEI. The CDR3 spells CAIGGGFLTNYGYTF. CDR3 nucleotides: TGTGCCATAGGGGGAGGTTTTTTGACTAACTATGGCTACACCTTC.

This clonotype was seen a few times. The chain couples TRBV19 to TRBJ2-5; D tentatively fits TRBD1 or TRBD2 (5 bases each). Germline CDR1 reads LNHDA; CDR2 reads SQIVND (reference sequence). The V end was cut by 3 bases, the J end by 1 base, with 9 bases between. The CDR3 runs 14 residues. This CDR3 is CASSIAGSQETQYF. The CDR3 nucleotides read TGTGCCAGTAGTATTGCAGGGAGCCAAGAGACCCAGTACTTC.

This clonotype showed up just a few times. The chain carries TRBV4-1 and TRBJ2-6, with D unclear. The CDR3 sequence is 16 residues long. The V gene lost 3 bases and the J gene lost 2 bases, with 11 bases spanning the gap. Germline V CDR1 and CDR2: MGHRA, YSYEKL. Here the CDR3 DNA reads TGCGCCAGCAGCCATCCTAGTATTACTGGGGCCAACGTCCTGACTTTC. Translating it yields CASSHPSITGANVLTF.

This sequence joins TRBV10-3 and TRBJ2-3, with D perhaps TRBD1 (6 bases). V gave up 3 bases and J gave up 1 base, with 14 bases separating them. The CDR3 has 16 residues. Germline-derived CDR1 and CDR2 are ENHRY and SYGVKD. The CDR3 spells CAISEYVEGGTDTQYF. The DNA for the CDR3 is TGTGCCATCAGTGAATACGTTGAGGGGGGCACAGATACGCAGTATTTT.

V usage is TRBV20-1 and J usage is TRBJ2-7, with TRBD1 matching 9 bases. V dropped 5 bases and J dropped 5; count of bases not matched to a gene: 10. CDR1 and CDR2 (germline): DFQATT, SNEGSKA (reference sequence). The CDR3 extends over 14 amino acids. CDR3 sequence reads: CSAGAIDRGNEQYF. In nucleotides, the CDR3 is TGCAGTGCTGGGGCCATCGACAGGGGGAACGAGCAGTACTTC.

V usage is TRBV19 and J usage is TRBJ2-7; D is undetermined. CDR1 is LNHDA and CDR2 is SQIVND in the germline V gene (reference sequence). This CDR3 region has 11 residues. The V end lost 7 bases, the J end lost 6 bases, and 10 bases lay between the germline ends. The DNA for the CDR3 is TGTGCCAGTAAAGAAGGCGGCGAGCAGTACTTC. This gives the protein CASKEGGEQYF.

The V gene is TRBV7-9, the J gene TRBJ2-1; 9 nucleotides agree with TRBD1. Germline V gives CDR1 SEHNR, CDR2 FQNEAQ (reference sequence). V was pared by 3 bases and J by 7 bases, with 7 bases of the junction left unmatched. CDR3 length equals 15 residues. The CDR3 bases are TGTGCCAGCAGCTTCACGGGGGACAGGGATAATGAGCAGTTCTTC. Encoded protein: CASSFTGDRDNEQFF. Full variable domain (missing parts from reference TRBV7-9 and TRBJ2-1): DTGVSQNPRHKITKRGQNVTFRCDPISEHNRLYWYRQTLGQGPEFLTYFQNEAQLEKSRLLSDRFSAERPKGSFSTLEIQRTEQGDSAMYLCASSFTGDRDNEQFFGPGTRLTVL.

The rearrangement joins TRBV5-4 to TRBJ2-2, with 9 bases lining up with TRBD2. Unmatched junction bases numbered 4, after V lost 1 base and J lost 3 bases. This CDR3 is 16 amino acids long. The V gene's germline CDR1 is SGHNT and CDR2 YYREEE (reference sequence). The CDR3 is CASSLPGTSHTGELFF. DNA of the CDR3: TGTGCCAGCAGCTTGCCCGGGACTAGCCACACCGGGGAGCTGTTTTTT.

The rearrangement links TRBV7-9 to TRBJ2-3; no reliable D call. The CDR3 is made up of 13 amino acids. V was clipped by 4 bases and J by 4 bases, with 9 bases between them. Germline V gene sequence: CDR1 SEHNR, CDR2 FQNEAQ (reference sequence). In nucleotides, the CDR3 is TGTGCCAGCAGCTGGAACGGTGCAGATACGCAGTATTTT. Translation: CASSWNGADTQYF.

The genes are TRBV19 and TRBJ1-5; a weak D match, TRBD1 (5 bases). Germline-derived CDR1 and CDR2 are LNHDA and SQIVND (reference sequence). Trimming removed 7 bases from V and 3 bases from J, with 16 bases in between. The CDR3 length is 15 residues. The CDR3: CASTAGRGNNQPQHF. The CDR3 DNA reads TGTGCCAGTACCGCTGGACGGGGGAACAATCAGCCCCAGCATTTT.

This clonotype was recorded at least ten times. This chain uses TRBV21-1 with TRBJ1-2. TRBV21-1 is a pseudogene. This CDR3 is built from 11 residues. The CDR3 nucleotides read TGTGCCAGAAAGAGTATGGGAGGCTACACCTTC. It specifies CARKSMGGYTF.

This clonotype was seen only a few times. V is TRBV5-1 and J is TRBJ2-1; D possibly corresponds to TRBD2 (6 bases). V was trimmed by 2 bases and J by 8 bases, leaving 14 bases between them. Germline CDR1 and CDR2: SGHRS and YFSETQ. This CDR3 has 14 residues. CDR3 region: CASSFLGGLDEQFF. In DNA, the CDR3 is TGCGCCAGCAGCTTTCTCGGGGGTCTGGATGAGCAGTTCTTC.

This clonotype has more than one count but fewer than ten. This chain links TRBV5-1 with TRBJ2-1, with 7 positions matching TRBD2. Germline V gene sequence: CDR1 SGHRS, CDR2 YFSETQ. The CDR3 sequence is 15 residues long. Trimming at V came to 4 bases and at J to 0 bases, leaving 4 bases not matched to a gene. For the CDR3, the DNA is TGCGCCAGCAGCCCGCGGACTAGCTCCTACAATGAGCAGTTCTTC. Amino acid sequence: CASSPRTSSYNEQFF.